This passage covers 3 T cell receptor beta chains from one sample sequenced in a study of T cells in narcolepsy. The data were produced by immunoSEQ multiplex PCR, yet TCRdb's version contains in-frame clones alone and is incomplete. The table lists under 40,000 clones, approximately 80% of them singletons, with over 1% in the top ten. The specimen was CD45RA- memory CD4+ T cells from PBMCs. The receptors derive from a human donor with narcolepsy.

The V call is TRBV18, the J call TRBJ1-1; the match to TRBD1 covers 9 bases. J lost 5 bases, V lost 2 bases, and 6 bases had no gene match. The CDR3 has 15 residues. Germline CDR1 reads KGHSH; CDR2 reads LQKENI. The CDR3 region has the DNA TGTGCCAGCTCACCAGCTGGACAGGGGAAGACTGAAGCTTTCTTT. It encodes CASSPAGQGKTEAFF.

The sample holds a few counts of this clone. The chain is built from TRBV6-5 and TRBJ1-1; D may be TRBD1 (5 bases). The CDR3 extends over 13 amino acids. V lost 6 bases and J 1 base, leaving 9 bases between the germline ends. Looked up from germline, CDR1 is MNHEY and CDR2 is SVGAGI. Written as DNA, the CDR3 is TGTGCCAGCAGAGACCAGGGGAACACTGAAGCTTTCTTT. Translation gives CASRDQGNTEAFF.

The chain is built from TRBV6-6 and TRBJ1-1; TRBD1 agrees at 8 bases. Germline V gene lookup returns CDR1 MNHNY and CDR2 SVGAGI (reference sequence). The CDR3 runs 13 residues. Trimming removed 4 bases from V and 4 bases from J; junction bases left unmatched: 2. The CDR3: CASSFGQGTEAFF. The CDR3 DNA reads as TGTGCCAGCAGTTTTGGACAGGGCACTGAAGCTTTCTTT.